These 6 T cell receptor beta chains were sequenced from one sample in a study of T cell changes during pregnancy in multiple sclerosis. Clones were sequenced by immunoSEQ multiplex PCR, and TCRdb holds only the in-frame ones, with some missing. The table has some 100,000 clones, 85% to 95% seen once. The input for sequencing was peripheral blood, taken before pregnancy. The receptors derive from a female donor with multiple sclerosis, enrolled in a pregnancy study.

The V and J genes are TRBV27 and TRBJ1-2, with TRBD1 matching over 10 bases. Germline V lookup: CDR1 MNHEY, CDR2 SMNVEV (reference sequence). The CDR3 sequence is 16 residues long. V was clipped by 3 bases and J by 6 bases; unmatched bases: 10. In DNA, the CDR3 is TGTGCCAGCAGTTTGACCGGGACAGGGGCGTTGCATGGCTACACCTTC. It is translated as CASSLTGTGALHGYTF.

The chain has TRBV5-1 and TRBJ2-1; 14 bases are shared with TRBD2. The CDR3 has 16 amino acids. Germline V CDR1 and CDR2: SGHRS, YFSETQ. The V segment lost 0 bases and the J segment 5 bases; nucleotides outside the gene matches: 1. The CDR3: CASSLAGLAGDNEQFF. In DNA, the CDR3 is TGCGCCAGCAGCTTGGCGGGACTAGCGGGAGACAATGAGCAGTTCTTC.

The chain recombines TRBV18 with TRBJ1-2; D not resolved. V was pared by 1 base and J by 3 bases, with 12 bases between. CDR3 length: 15 amino acids. Per the germline V gene, CDR1 is KGHSH and CDR2 is LQKENI. The CDR3 nucleotides read TGTGCCAGCTCACCACTTGAGGGAAGGGACTATGGCTACACCTTC. It encodes CASSPLEGRDYGYTF. Full variable domain (outside the CDR3, taken from reference TRBV18 and TRBJ1-2): NAGVMQNPRHLVRRRGQEARLRCSPMKGHSHVYWYRQLPEEGLKFMVYLQKENIIDESGMPKERFSAEFPKEGPSILRIQQVVRGDSAAYFCASSPLEGRDYGYTFGSGTRLTVV.

The chain recombines TRBV7-3 with TRBJ2-5; D gene ambiguous. Germline CDR1 and CDR2: SGHTA and FQGTGA. The CDR3 loop spans 15 amino acids. V gave up 2 bases and J gave up 4 bases, with 14 bases separating them. CDR3 in amino acids: CASSLDSSPLETQYF. In DNA, the CDR3 is TGTGCCAGCAGCTTAGATTCGAGTCCCTTAGAGACCCAGTACTTC. The entire variable domain, with the rest obtained from reference TRBV7-3 and TRBJ2-5, is as follows: GAGVSQTPSNKVTEKGKYVELRCDPISGHTALYWYRQSLGQGPEFLIYFQGTGAADDSGLPNDRFFAVRPEGSVSTLKIQRTERGDSAVYLCASSLDSSPLETQYFGPGTRLLVL.

The V and J genes are TRBV4-3 and TRBJ2-1; TRBD2 might be the D (6 bases). CDR3 size: 17 residues. Germline assignment: CDR1 LGHNA and CDR2 YSLEER. V was cut by 4 bases and J by 0 bases, with 16 bases left in between. The CDR3 loop reads CASSRRGTSISYNEQFF. DNA of the CDR3: TGCGCCAGCAGCCGACGCGGGACCTCGATCTCCTACAATGAGCAGTTCTTC.

V is TRBV7-6 and J is TRBJ1-1, with 8 bases that match TRBD1. V dropped 1 base and J dropped 1; count of bases not matched to a gene: 5. There are 16 residues in the CDR3. From germline, CDR1 is SGHVS and CDR2 FNYEAQ. CDR3: CASSLGTGLGNTEAFF. The CDR3 DNA sequence: TGTGCCAGCAGCTTAGGGACAGGGTTAGGGAACACTGAAGCTTTCTTT.